This T cell receptor (beta chain) was captured in a study of T cell responses to AZD1222 COVID-19 vaccine. Profiled with immunoSEQ multiplex PCR; TCRdb holds only in-frame clones, not every one. The profile shows 130,000 or so clones, about 90% of them singletons. V was cut by 6 bases and J by 6 bases, with 24 bases left in between. The CDR3 is 17 amino acids. Germline V CDR1 and CDR2: LNHDA, SQIVND (reference sequence). This clone was observed once. The sequence came from an adult in good health. This specimen was peripheral blood, taken on day 0 of AZD1222 vaccination. This chain uses TRBV19 with TRBJ2-1; D could derive from TRBD1 or TRBD2 (5 bases each). CDR3 amino acids: CASSPWDVQGRPNEQFF. CDR3 DNA: TGTGCCAGTAGCCCCTGGGATGTGCAGGGACGTCCCAATGAGCAGTTCTTC.